This T cell receptor (beta chain) was documented in a study of tumor and adjacent non-tumor tissue in lung cancer. No cell sorting was done before RNA was extracted from the tissue. A modified ARM-PCR protocol with three rounds of nested PCR amplified TCRbeta. TCRdb itself ran the multiplex PCR reads through MiXCR, one entry per CDR3 protein. The profile shows under 140,000 distinct CDR3 sequences, around 82% of them singletons. A word on this clonotype: The antigen is not known. One base away lies a much larger clone, so this may be a sequencing read error.

Findings and limits, study-wide: Tumor repertoires had a smaller top 100 clone share than normal lung. Patients with more diverse tumor TCRs had worse survival.

The sequencing input was lung tumor tissue. The sequence was collected from a man between 70 and 80 years old with non-small cell lung cancer.

For the CDR3, the DNA is TGCGCCAACAGCTCATACGGGACAGGGGACGGCTACACCTTC. Translating it yields CANSSYGTGDGYTF. The V gene is TRBV5-1, the J gene TRBJ1-2; the match to TRBD1 covers 10 bases. From germline, CDR1 is SGHRS and CDR2 YFSETQ. This CDR3 is 14 amino acids long. Together with reference TRBV5-1 and TRBJ1-2, the CDR3 gives the full variable domain: KAGVTQTPRYLIKTRGQQVTLSCSPISGHRSVSWYQQTPGQGLQFLFEYFSETQRNKGNFPGRFSGRQFSNSRSEMNVSTLELGDSALYLCANSSYGTGDGYTFGSGTRLTVV.